These 32 T cell receptor beta chains were all obtained from the same sample, sequenced in a study of T cell responses to AZD1222 COVID-19 vaccine. Profiling relied on immunoSEQ multiplex PCR, and the TCRdb table lists in-frame clones only, not all of them. The sample carries around 120,000 clones, approximately 85% recorded once. This material consisted of peripheral blood, taken on day 0 of AZD1222 vaccination. Every receptor here comes from an adult in good health.

This clone was counted between two and nine times. The chain links TRBV7-9 to TRBJ1-1, with D unclear. Deletions cut 4 bases from V and 6 bases from J, with 0 bases between. Germline CDR1 SEHNR, CDR2 FQNEAQ (reference sequence). The CDR3 sequence is 9 residues long. The CDR3 DNA reads TGTGCCAGCAGCTCTGAAGCTTTCTTT. It encodes CASSSEAFF. The full variable domain, completed using reference TRBV7-9 and TRBJ1-1, is DTGVSQNPRHKITKRGQNVTFRCDPISEHNRLYWYRQTLGQGPEFLTYFQNEAQLEKSRLLSDRFSAERPKGSFSTLEIQRTEQGDSAMYLCASSSEAFFGQGTRLTVV.

The rearrangement uses TRBV9 and TRBJ1-2, with D possibly matching TRBD1 (5 bases). CDR1 and CDR2 (germline): SGDLS, YYNGEE. With 1 base removed from V and 5 bases from J, the gap between germline ends came to 15 bases. The length of the CDR3 is 15 residues. For the CDR3, the DNA is TGTGCCAGCAGCGTATTGGTCCAGGGCACTTATGGCTACACCTTC. As protein: CASSVLVQGTYGYTF.

This chain uses TRBV18 with TRBJ2-3, with unresolved D. Germline V gene data show CDR1 as KGHSH and CDR2 as LQKENI. This CDR3 region has 14 residues. V was pared by 0 bases and J by 4 bases, with 8 bases between. In DNA, the CDR3 is TGTGCCAGCTCACCACCGGTAGCCCCAGATACGCAGTATTTT. Its protein is CASSPPVAPDTQYF.

This chain links TRBV5-6 with TRBJ2-7; 11 bases align to TRBD1. The CDR3 loop spans 15 amino acids. From germline, CDR1 is SGHDT and CDR2 YYEEEE. V gave up 3 bases and J gave up 5 bases; unmatched junction bases: 7. The CDR3, as DNA: TGTGCCAGCAGCTACCGGACAGGGGGCAAGGACGAGCAGTACTTC. It encodes CASSYRTGGKDEQYF.

The genes are TRBV6-2 or TRBV6-3 and TRBJ2-7, with 14 bases identical to TRBD2. The CDR3 totals 15 residues. V lost 2 bases and J lost 12; bases outside the gene matches: 9. Germline CDR1 reads MNHEY; CDR2 reads SVGEGT. The chain's CDR3 is CASSYEGLAGAVGYF. CDR3 bases: TGTGCCAGCAGTTACGAGGGACTAGCGGGGGCCGTGGGGTACTTC.

This sequence joins TRBV24-1 and TRBJ1-2, with D maybe TRBD1 (5 bases). The germline V gene has CDR1 KGHDR and CDR2 SFDVKD. Trimming pared 3 bases from V and 2 bases from J, leaving 12 bases between. This CDR3 has 15 residues. The CDR3 protein is CATSDGPGRNYGYTF. DNA for the CDR3: TGTGCCACCAGTGATGGACCGGGACGGAACTATGGCTACACCTTC.

The chain uses TRBV4-2 and TRBJ1-2; 9 nucleotides line up with TRBD1. The CDR3 contains 16 residues. Germline trimming cut 3 bases from V and 4 bases from J; bases unmatched to any gene: 9. Germline values: CDR1 LGHNA, CDR2 YNFKEQ. The CDR3 here is CASSHSTGGESYGYTF. The CDR3 DNA follows: TGTGCCAGCAGCCACTCGACAGGGGGAGAAAGCTATGGCTACACCTTC.

The rearrangement uses TRBV12-3 or TRBV12-4 and TRBJ1-4, with a tentative D call TRBD1 (5 bases). This CDR3 contains 13 residues. The V gene lost 7 bases and the J gene lost 7 bases, with 13 bases spanning the gap. The CDR3 DNA sequence: TGTGCCAGCAACCAGGGATTTACTGAAAAACTGTTTTTT. It specifies CASNQGFTEKLFF.

The CDR3 loop is CASSHPGRNNQPQHF. In nucleotides, the CDR3 is TGCGCCAGCAGCCACCCTGGACGTAACAATCAGCCCCAGCATTTT. V usage is TRBV4-1 and J usage is TRBJ1-5; D not certain. CDR1 MGHRA and CDR2 YSYEKL come from the germline V gene. CDR3 size: 15 residues. The ends were cut back, 3 bases at V and 3 bases at J, with 12 bases in the middle.

The chain is built from TRBV6-5 and TRBJ1-1; D unclear. V gave up 5 bases and J gave up 1 base, with 8 bases separating them. CDR3 size: 13 residues. Germline V lookup: CDR1 MNHEY, CDR2 SVGAGI. In DNA form, the CDR3 reads TGTGCCAGCAGTCTAGGTAGGAACACTGAAGCTTTCTTT. This encodes CASSLGRNTEAFF.

This chain connects TRBV6-5 to TRBJ2-7; 8 positions match TRBD1. Germline CDR1 reads MNHEY; CDR2 reads SVGAGI. V was clipped by 5 bases and J by 2 bases; unmatched bases: 5. The CDR3 is made up of 14 amino acids. The CDR3 is CASSQGARTYEQYF. The CDR3 nucleotides are TGTGCCAGCAGTCAGGGGGCCCGCACCTACGAGCAGTACTTC.

The rearrangement uses TRBV14 and TRBJ2-5; 8 nucleotides match TRBD1. With V trimmed by 3 bases and J by 6 bases, 6 bases remained unmatched. This CDR3 spans 14 amino acids. Germline lookup yields CDR1 SGHDN and CDR2 FVKESK. The CDR3 region has the DNA TGTGCCAGCAGCCACAGGACAGGGTACAAGACCCAGTACTTC. Its protein product is CASSHRTGYKTQYF.

The chain uses TRBV5-8 and TRBJ2-2; weak D call: TRBD1 (6 bases). The V and J ends lost 1 base and 5 bases respectively, with 12 bases between them. Germline V gene data show CDR1 as SGHTS and CDR2 as YDEGEE. CDR3 length equals 15 residues. In DNA, the CDR3 is TGTGCCAGCAGCTTGCTCCAGGGGAGTACCGGGGAGCTGTTTTTT. Protein product: CASSLLQGSTGELFF.

This clone was picked up one time. V is TRBV6-2 or TRBV6-3 and J is TRBJ1-5; tentatively, D is TRBD1 (5 bases). In germline, CDR1 is MNHEY, CDR2 SVGEGT. V lost 2 bases, J lost 6 bases, and 20 bases lay in between. This CDR3 is 17 amino acids long. The CDR3 nucleotides read TGTGCCAGCAGTTACAGTCCCCCCGGCAGGGTAGGTCAGCCCCAGCATTTT. Its translation is CASSYSPPGRVGQPQHF.

This clone has just one count. V and J are TRBV6-5 and TRBJ2-1, with TRBD2 matching over 10 bases. Germline lookup yields CDR1 MNHEY and CDR2 SVGAGI. The CDR3 consists of 14 residues. Trimming cost V 6 bases and J 8 bases; bases outside gene matches: 7. The CDR3, as DNA: TGTGCCAGCAGGCTGGCTAGCGGGGGCTATGAGCAGTTCTTC. Protein product: CASRLASGGYEQFF.

The chain carries TRBV4-1 and TRBJ2-1; 14 bases match TRBD2. The V and J ends lost 3 bases and 8 bases, in that order; junction bases with no gene match: 6. The CDR3 consists of 16 residues. Per the germline V gene, CDR1 is MGHRA and CDR2 is YSYEKL. The CDR3 sequence is CASSHRLAGGQDEQFF. The CDR3 bases are TGCGCCAGCAGCCACCGACTAGCGGGGGGGCAGGATGAGCAGTTCTTC.

This rearrangement joins TRBV30 to TRBJ1-4; perhaps TRBD1 as D (5 bases). Trimming left V 3 bases short and J 4 bases short, with 9 bases between. The CDR3 extends over 13 amino acids. CDR1 and CDR2 (germline): GTSNPN, SVGIG (reference sequence). The CDR3 DNA reads TGTGCCTGGAGCCGGGGGATTAATGAAAAACTGTTTTTT. Amino acid sequence: CAWSRGINEKLFF.

The CDR3 is CASSQVRGQRGNTIYF. DNA of the CDR3: TGCGCCAGCAGCCAAGTGAGGGGGCAGAGAGGAAACACCATATATTTT. The genes are TRBV4-1 and TRBJ1-3, with 7 bases fitting TRBD1. This CDR3 has 16 residues. J was trimmed by 4 bases and V by 1 base; bases with no gene match: 7. Germline V gene data show CDR1 as MGHRA and CDR2 as YSYEKL.

The chain joins TRBV5-1 to TRBJ2-1; the D call may be TRBD1 or TRBD2 (5 bases each). The CDR3 is 12 amino acids. Germline V gene lookup returns CDR1 SGHRS and CDR2 YFSETQ. Deletions cut 0 bases from V and 8 bases from J, with 6 bases between. CDR3 sequence (DNA): TGCGCCAGCAGCTTGGAGGGACATGAGCAGTTCTTC. Protein: CASSLEGHEQFF.

Turning to this clone: Because the CDR3's place on the DNA is in doubt, the DNA is left out and the CDR3 is given as listed by TCRdb. The chain uses TRBV19 and TRBJ2-2; the listed D gene, TRBD1, was not tested against the DNA. Germline V gene data show CDR1 as LNHDA and CDR2 as SQIVND (reference sequence). Both ends counted, the CDR3 spans 15 residues. CDR3 sequence: CASSILAKNTGELFF.

The chain uses TRBV6-1 and TRBJ2-7; tentatively, D is TRBD1 (6 bases). The V gene's germline CDR1 is MNHNS and CDR2 SASEGT. The CDR3 consists of 17 residues. V was pared by 0 bases and J by 7 bases, with 22 bases between. CDR3 sequence (DNA): TGTGCCAGCAGTGAAGCGAACACCGCGAGACAAACAGGGGAGCAGTACTTC. This sequence encodes CASSEANTARQTGEQYF.

V and J are TRBV30 and TRBJ1-5; D unclear. Germline CDR1 and CDR2: GTSNPN and SVGIG (reference sequence). CDR3 size: 13 residues. Trimming shortened V by 3 bases and J by 3 bases, and 9 bases separated the two germline ends. CDR3 sequence: CAWRVSLNQPQHF. The CDR3 DNA is TGTGCCTGGAGAGTATCCCTCAATCAGCCCCAGCATTTT.

This chain connects TRBV6-2 or TRBV6-3 to TRBJ2-5; perhaps TRBD1 as D (6 bases). With 5 bases removed from V and 3 bases from J, the gap between germline ends came to 7 bases. Looked up from germline, CDR1 is MNHEY and CDR2 is SVGEGT. CDR3 length: 12 residues. The CDR3 DNA follows: TGTGCCAGCAGTCGACAGGAAGAGACCCAGTACTTC. Translated: CASSRQEETQYF.

This clone turned up a few times. The chain employs TRBV2 and TRBJ2-3; 12 bases align to TRBD2. J gave up 5 bases and V 6 bases, and 6 bases lay outside the gene matches. The germline V gene encodes CDR1 SNHLY and CDR2 FYNNEI. The CDR3 has 15 residues. CDR3 region: CASRGLAGAGDTQYF. DNA for the CDR3: TGTGCCAGCAGGGGACTAGCGGGCGCGGGAGATACGCAGTATTTT.

The sample holds one count of this clone. The chain recombines TRBV10-3 with TRBJ1-1; TRBD1 matches 10 bases. The germline gives CDR1 ENHRY, CDR2 SYGVKD. The J segment lost 3 bases and the V segment lost 6 bases, leaving 7 bases of the junction unmatched. This CDR3 spans 15 amino acids. This chain's CDR3 is CAISDRGRVYTEAFF. CDR3 in DNA: TGTGCCATCAGCGACAGGGGGCGAGTTTACACTGAAGCTTTCTTT.

The V call is TRBV29-1, the J call TRBJ2-7; D unclear. V was clipped by 3 bases and J by 1 base, with 7 bases between them. The CDR3 is 12 residues long. The V gene's germline CDR1 is SQVTM and CDR2 ANQGSEA. CDR3 sequence: CSVEGMSYEQYF. The CDR3 DNA follows: TGCAGCGTTGAGGGGATGTCCTACGAGCAGTACTTC.

The chain recombines TRBV5-1 with TRBJ2-2; D gene unclear. V lost 0 bases and J lost 4, with 10 bases in between. The CDR3 runs 15 residues. CDR1 is SGHRS and CDR2 is YFSETQ in the germline V gene. The CDR3: CASSLERSGTGELFF. The CDR3, as DNA: TGCGCCAGCAGCTTGGAGAGGTCGGGCACCGGGGAGCTGTTTTTT.

V and J are TRBV7-9 and TRBJ2-7, with D possibly being TRBD2 (6 bases). Germline assignment: CDR1 SEHNR and CDR2 FQNEAQ (reference sequence). The length of the CDR3 is 15 residues. Trimming stripped 2 bases from V and 7 bases from J, with 18 bases between. The CDR3 DNA reads as TGTGCCAGCAGCTTATACAGGTCGAGGGACTTGGAGCAGTACTTC. Protein sequence: CASSLYRSRDLEQYF.

This chain uses TRBV10-1 with TRBJ1-2; D is ambiguous. Trimming shortened V by 2 bases and J by 7 bases, and 11 bases separated the two germline ends. The CDR3 loop spans 13 amino acids. CDR1 is WNHNN and CDR2 is SYGVQD in the germline V gene (reference sequence). CDR3 DNA: TGCGCCAGCAGTGAGCACACGACGAGTGGCTACACCTTC. Protein product: CASSEHTTSGYTF.

The J gene is TRBJ2-7, the V gene TRBV7-9, with 9 nucleotides matching TRBD1. The ends lost 5 bases at V and 4 bases at J; junction bases unmatched: 9. The CDR3 extends over 15 amino acids. Germline assignment: CDR1 SEHNR and CDR2 FQNEAQ (reference sequence). CDR3 amino acids: CASSLVGQGGYEQYF. The DNA of the CDR3 is TGTGCCAGCAGCCTAGTGGGACAGGGAGGGTACGAGCAGTACTTC.

The CDR3 protein is CASSVLAGGYNEQFF. CDR3 nucleotides: TGTGCCAGCAGCGTTTTAGCGGGGGGGTACAATGAGCAGTTCTTC. The chain carries TRBV9 and TRBJ2-1, with TRBD2 matching 11 bases. The ends lost 2 bases at V and 4 bases at J; junction bases unmatched: 2. Germline CDR1 reads SGDLS; CDR2 reads YYNGEE. This CDR3 is built from 15 residues.

This chain links TRBV5-1 with TRBJ1-2, with a tentative D call TRBD1 (5 bases). This CDR3 spans 14 amino acids. Germline CDR1 is SGHRS and CDR2 is YFSETQ. V was clipped by 9 bases and J by 8 bases, with 23 bases between them. The CDR3: CATAPVQGLGGYTF. The DNA of the CDR3 is TGCGCCACCGCCCCCGTCCAGGGTTTAGGGGGCTACACCTTC.